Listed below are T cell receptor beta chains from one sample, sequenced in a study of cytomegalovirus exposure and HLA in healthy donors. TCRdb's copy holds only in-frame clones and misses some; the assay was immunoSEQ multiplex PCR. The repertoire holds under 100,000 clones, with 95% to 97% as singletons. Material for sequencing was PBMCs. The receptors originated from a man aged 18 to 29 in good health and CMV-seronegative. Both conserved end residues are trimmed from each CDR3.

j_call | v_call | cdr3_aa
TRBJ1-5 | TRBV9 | ASTPTEFSNQPQH
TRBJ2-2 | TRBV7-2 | ASSLVGTGAIGELF
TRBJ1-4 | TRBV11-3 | ASTTGTHNEKLF
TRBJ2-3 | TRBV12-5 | ASARATGTPTDTQY
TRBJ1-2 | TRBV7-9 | ASSLGRREGNRGYT
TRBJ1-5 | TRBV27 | ASSHRGGQPQH
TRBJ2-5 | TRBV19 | ASSQGLQETQY
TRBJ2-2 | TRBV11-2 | ASSESGWVGGELF
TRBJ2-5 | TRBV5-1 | ASSTTPGQGQETQY
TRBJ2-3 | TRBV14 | ASSHSMSWGDADTQY
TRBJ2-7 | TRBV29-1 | SVQTDLSEQY
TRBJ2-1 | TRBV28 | ASSLTLQPSGSYNEQF
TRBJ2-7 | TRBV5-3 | ARSLGQGESYEQY
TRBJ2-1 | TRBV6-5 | ASSTRRAEF
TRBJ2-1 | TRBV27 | ASSSGSAYNEQF
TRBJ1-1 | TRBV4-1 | ASSQDPVEGTTEAF
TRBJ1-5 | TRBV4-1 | ASSQAAAGNQPQH
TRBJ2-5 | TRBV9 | ASSMTTRETQY
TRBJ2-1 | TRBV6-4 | ASSEAGSGTINEQF
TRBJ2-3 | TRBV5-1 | ASSTGQGADTQY
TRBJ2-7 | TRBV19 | ASSFGGASTYEQY
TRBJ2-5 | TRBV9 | ASSVAGGIETQY
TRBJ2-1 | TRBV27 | ASHDGSSYNEQF
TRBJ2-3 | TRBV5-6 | ASSSTGTSGRSATDTQY
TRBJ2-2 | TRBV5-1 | ASSAGQGRVGELF
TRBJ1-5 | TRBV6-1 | ASSETGVETNQPQH
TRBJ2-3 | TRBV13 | ASSGATPHTDTQY
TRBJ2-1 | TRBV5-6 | ASSLAQSQSVVI
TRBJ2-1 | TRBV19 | ASSTRTSGVPYNEQF
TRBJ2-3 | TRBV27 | ASSLYVGTSGLDTQY
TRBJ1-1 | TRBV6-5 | ASRKDREAKAF
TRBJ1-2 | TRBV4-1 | ASSQAGTGVGGYT
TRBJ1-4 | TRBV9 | ASSVDGTGVEKLF
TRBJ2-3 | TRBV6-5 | ASSNTDTQY
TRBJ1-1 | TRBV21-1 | ASSISVWDRDLYTEAF
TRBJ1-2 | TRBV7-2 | ASSSSLGEGYGYT
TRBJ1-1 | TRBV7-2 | ASSAGPLNTEAF
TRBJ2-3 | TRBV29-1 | SVDRRESIADTQY
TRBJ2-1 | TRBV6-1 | ASSGERGYNEQF
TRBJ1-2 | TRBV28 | ASKRDREWVDGYT
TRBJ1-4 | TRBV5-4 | ASSFLGGEKLF
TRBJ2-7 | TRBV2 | ASRDQTSLGYEQY
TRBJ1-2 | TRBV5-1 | ASSLEQPYPYGYT
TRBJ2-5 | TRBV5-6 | ASSGGSSGRGETQY
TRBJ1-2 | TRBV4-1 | ASSQGAGKGGYT
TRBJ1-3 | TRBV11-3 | ASSSSRSSGNTIY
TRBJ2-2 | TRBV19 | ASSMFRAGGTGELF
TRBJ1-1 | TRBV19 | ASSTGGQAF
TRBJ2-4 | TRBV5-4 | ASSFKQGLGKNIQY
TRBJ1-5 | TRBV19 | ASSGGKVSNQPQH
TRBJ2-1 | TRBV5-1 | ASSPFRLADEQF
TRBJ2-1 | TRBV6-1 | ASSSGTSAYNEQF
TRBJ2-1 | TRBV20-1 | SASWEEQF
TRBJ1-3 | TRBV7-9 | ASSINYQGTGNTIY